Reported below is one TCR beta chain. The CDR3 loop spans 16 amino acids. CDR1 is MGHRA and CDR2 is YSYEKL in the germline V gene. With V trimmed by 4 bases and J by 5 bases, 8 bases remained unmatched. The source of the sample is a study of cytomegalovirus exposure and HLA in healthy donors. PCR employed 60 Vbeta and 13 Jbeta primers. This table comes from immunoSEQ multiplex PCR, and its TCRdb copy is limited to in-frame clones, with some not included. The data hold about 140,000 clones, with around 73% observed a single time. The sequence derives from a female donor in good health and CMV-seronegative. This chain joins TRBV4-1 and TRBJ2-1, with 10 bases that match TRBD1. The sample taken for sequencing was PBMCs. The CDR3 is CASSLRGQGDDNEQFF. The DNA for the CDR3 is TGCGCCAGCAGCCTACGCGGACAGGGGGACGACAATGAGCAGTTCTTC.